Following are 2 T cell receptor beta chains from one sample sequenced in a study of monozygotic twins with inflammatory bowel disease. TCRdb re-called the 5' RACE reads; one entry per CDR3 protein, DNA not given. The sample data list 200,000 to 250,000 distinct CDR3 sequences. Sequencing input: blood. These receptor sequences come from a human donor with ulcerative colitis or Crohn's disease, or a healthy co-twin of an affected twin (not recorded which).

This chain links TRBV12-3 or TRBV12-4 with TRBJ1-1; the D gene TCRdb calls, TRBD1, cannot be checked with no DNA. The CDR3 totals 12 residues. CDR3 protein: CASSAPGPEAFF.

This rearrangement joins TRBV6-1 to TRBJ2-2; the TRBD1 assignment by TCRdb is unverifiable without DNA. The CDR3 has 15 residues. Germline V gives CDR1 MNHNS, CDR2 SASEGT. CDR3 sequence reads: CASTQTASGTGELFF.